These 6 T cell receptor beta chains share one sample of origin, sequenced in a study of lymphopenia after photon versus proton radiotherapy (dated by TCRdb to about 2019). Libraries were made using the immunoSEQ multiplex PCR assay. TCRdb limited this immuneACCESS table to in-frame rearrangements with V and J called. A share of clones is missing; checked studies link under half to unresolved V genes, and the rest is unexplained. Here the sample has approximately 17,000 clones; roughly 84% occur a single time. The leading ten clones occupy roughly 19% of the sample. The input for sequencing was peripheral blood, taken from a patient treated with proton-based radiotherapy. Receptor source: a man between 65 and 85 years old with pancreatic cancer.

The V and J genes are TRBV7-7 and TRBJ2-5; no firm D call. This CDR3 is built from 12 residues. Germline V gives CDR1 SSHAT, CDR2 FNYEAQ (reference sequence). The V end lost 8 bases, the J end lost 4 bases, and 11 bases lay between the germline ends. DNA of the CDR3: TGTGCCAGCGAAGGGTTAGGAGAGACCCAGTACTTC. As protein: CASEGLGETQYF.

The CDR3 region is CASSSLRGLDEQYF. The CDR3 nucleotides are TGTGCCAGCAGTTCCCTTCGGGGTTTGGACGAGCAGTACTTC. This chain joins TRBV5-8 and TRBJ2-7; D may be TRBD2 (5 bases). There are 14 residues in the CDR3. Germline lookup yields CDR1 SGHTS and CDR2 YDEGEE. V was pared by 5 bases and J by 5 bases, with 17 bases between.

This chain connects TRBV7-9 to TRBJ2-2; D remains ambiguous. The length of the CDR3 is 18 residues. Germline V gene data show CDR1 as SEHNR and CDR2 as FQNEAQ (reference sequence). V lost 3 bases, J lost 7 bases, and 24 bases lay in between. CDR3 DNA: TGTGCCAGCAGCTTGTCGCCTTATTCCTGGACGAGTGTCGGGGAGCTGTTTTTT. It codes for CASSLSPYSWTSVGELFF.

V and J are TRBV27 and TRBJ2-2; D possibly corresponds to TRBD1 (6 bases). The ends were cut back, 4 bases at V and 6 bases at J, with 21 bases in the middle. Per the germline V gene, CDR1 is MNHEY and CDR2 is SMNVEV (reference sequence). The CDR3 is 17 residues long. The CDR3 nucleotides read TGTGCCAGCAGTTACTCCCTCAACAGGGCCAAGGCCGGGGAGCTGTTTTTT. Amino acid sequence: CASSYSLNRAKAGELFF.

This rearrangement joins TRBV19 to TRBJ1-1; D unclear. The CDR3 extends over 15 amino acids. Germline CDR1 reads LNHDA; CDR2 reads SQIVND (reference sequence). The V gene lost 5 bases and the J gene lost 1 base, with 14 bases spanning the gap. For the CDR3, the DNA is TGTGCCAGTAGTGGACCGGCGACACCGAACACTGAAGCTTTCTTT. It translates to CASSGPATPNTEAFF. The full variable domain, its missing parts supplied by reference TRBV19 and TRBJ1-1, is DGGITQSPKYLFRKEGQNVTLSCEQNLNHDAMYWYRQDPGQGLRLIYYSQIVNDFQKGDIAEGYSVSREKKESFPLTVTSAQKNPTAFYLCASSGPATPNTEAFFGQGTRLTVV.

The rearrangement joins TRBV7-3 to TRBJ2-1, with TRBD2 identical over 8 bases. CDR1 SGHTA and CDR2 FQGTGA come from the germline V gene. Germline trimming cut 5 bases from V and 0 bases from J; bases unmatched to any gene: 6. This CDR3 spans 16 amino acids. CDR3 amino acids: CASSAVAGSSYNEQFF. In DNA, the CDR3 is TGTGCCAGCAGCGCCGTAGCGGGGAGCTCCTACAATGAGCAGTTCTTC.